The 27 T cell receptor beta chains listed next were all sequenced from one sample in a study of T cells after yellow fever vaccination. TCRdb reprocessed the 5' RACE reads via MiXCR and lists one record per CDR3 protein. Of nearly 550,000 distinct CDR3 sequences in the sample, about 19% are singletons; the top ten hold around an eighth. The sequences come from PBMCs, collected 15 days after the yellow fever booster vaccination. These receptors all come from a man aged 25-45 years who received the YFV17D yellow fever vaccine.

The DNA of the CDR3 is TGTGCCACCAGCGGATTACAGGGGGCCCGCTACAATGAGCAGTTCTTC. It codes for CATSGLQGARYNEQFF. The V and J genes are TRBV15 and TRBJ2-1; 9 positions agree with TRBD1. CDR1 is LNHNV, CDR2 YYDKDF, per germline (reference sequence). Trimming removed 5 bases from V and 3 bases from J; junction bases left unmatched: 8. The CDR3 extends over 16 amino acids.

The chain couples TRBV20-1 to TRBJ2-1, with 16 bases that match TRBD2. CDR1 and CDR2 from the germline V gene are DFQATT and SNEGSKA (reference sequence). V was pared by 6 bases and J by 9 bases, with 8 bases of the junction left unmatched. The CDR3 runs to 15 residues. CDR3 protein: CSAPGLAGGGGEQFF. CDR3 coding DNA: TGCAGTGCCCCGGGACTAGCGGGAGGGGGTGGTGAGCAGTTCTTC.

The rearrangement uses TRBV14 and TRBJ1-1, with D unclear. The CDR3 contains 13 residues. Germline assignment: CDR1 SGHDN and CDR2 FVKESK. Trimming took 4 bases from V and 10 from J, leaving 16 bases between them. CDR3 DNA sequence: TGTGCCAGCAGCCTCATAGAGGAGAGGGCAGCTTTCTTT. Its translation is CASSLIEERAAFF.

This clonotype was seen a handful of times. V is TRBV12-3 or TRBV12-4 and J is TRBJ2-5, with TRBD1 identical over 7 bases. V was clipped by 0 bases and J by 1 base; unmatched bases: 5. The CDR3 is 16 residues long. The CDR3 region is CASSLARGHSQETQYF. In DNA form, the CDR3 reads TGTGCCAGCAGTTTAGCGAGGGGGCACTCCCAAGAGACCCAGTACTTC.

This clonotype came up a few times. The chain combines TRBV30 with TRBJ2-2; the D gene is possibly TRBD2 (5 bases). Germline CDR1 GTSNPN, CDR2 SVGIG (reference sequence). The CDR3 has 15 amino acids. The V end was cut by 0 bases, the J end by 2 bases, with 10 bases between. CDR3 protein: CAWSVRGRNTGELFF. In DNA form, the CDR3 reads TGTGCCTGGAGTGTACGAGGGAGAAACACCGGGGAGCTGTTTTTT.

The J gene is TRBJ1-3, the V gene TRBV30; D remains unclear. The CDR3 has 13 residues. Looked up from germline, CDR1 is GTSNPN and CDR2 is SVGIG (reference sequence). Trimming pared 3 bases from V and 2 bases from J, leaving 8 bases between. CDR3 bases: TGTGCCTGGAGCGGGCTTACTGGAAACACCATATATTTT. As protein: CAWSGLTGNTIYF. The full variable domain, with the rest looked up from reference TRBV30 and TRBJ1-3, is SQTIHQWPATLVQPVGSPLSLECTVEGTSNPNLYWYRQAAGRGLQLLFYSVGIGQISSEVPQNLSASRPQDRQFILSSKKLLLSDSGFYLCAWSGLTGNTIYFGEGSWLTVV.

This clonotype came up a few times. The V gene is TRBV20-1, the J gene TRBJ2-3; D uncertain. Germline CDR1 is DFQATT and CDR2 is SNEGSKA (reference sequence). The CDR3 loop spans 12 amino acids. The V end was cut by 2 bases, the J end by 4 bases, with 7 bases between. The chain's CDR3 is CSARPQSDTQYF. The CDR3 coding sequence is TGCAGTGCTAGACCCCAGTCAGATACGCAGTATTTT.

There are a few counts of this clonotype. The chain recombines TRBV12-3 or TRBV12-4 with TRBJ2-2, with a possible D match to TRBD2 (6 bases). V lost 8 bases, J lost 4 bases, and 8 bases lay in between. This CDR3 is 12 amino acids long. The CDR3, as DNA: TGTGCCAGCCGGGGGAGCACCGGGGAGCTGTTTTTT. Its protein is CASRGSTGELFF.

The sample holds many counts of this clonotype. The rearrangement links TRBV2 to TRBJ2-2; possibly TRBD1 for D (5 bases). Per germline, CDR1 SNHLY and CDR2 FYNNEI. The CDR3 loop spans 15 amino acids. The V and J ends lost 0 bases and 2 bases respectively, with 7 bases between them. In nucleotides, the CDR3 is TGTGCCAGCAGTGAAGCCAGGGCTAACACCGGGGAGCTGTTTTTT. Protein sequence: CASSEARANTGELFF.

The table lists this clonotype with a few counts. The CDR3 DNA reads TGCAGTGCTAGGGGGGGCATGGGGACTCGAACAGATACGCAGTATTTT. Amino acids: CSARGGMGTRTDTQYF. The rearrangement links TRBV20-1 to TRBJ2-3, with D perhaps assigned TRBD1 or TRBD2 (6 bases each). Trimming removed 3 bases at V and 3 bases at J, with 19 bases between. The CDR3 has 16 amino acids. From germline, CDR1 is DFQATT and CDR2 SNEGSKA (reference sequence).

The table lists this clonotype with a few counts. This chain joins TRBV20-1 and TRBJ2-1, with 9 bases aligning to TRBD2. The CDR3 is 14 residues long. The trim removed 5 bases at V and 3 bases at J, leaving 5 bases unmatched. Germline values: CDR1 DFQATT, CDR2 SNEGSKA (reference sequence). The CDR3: CSAQGLANYNEQFF. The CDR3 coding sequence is TGCAGTGCTCAAGGACTAGCGAACTACAATGAGCAGTTCTTC.

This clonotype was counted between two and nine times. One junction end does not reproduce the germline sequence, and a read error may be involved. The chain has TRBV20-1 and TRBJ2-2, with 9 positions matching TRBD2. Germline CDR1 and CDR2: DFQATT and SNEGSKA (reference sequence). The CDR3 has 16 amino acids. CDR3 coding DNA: TGCTGTGCTAGAGATAGGCTAGCGGGAAACACCGGGGAGCTGTTTTTT. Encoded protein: CCARDRLAGNTGELFF.

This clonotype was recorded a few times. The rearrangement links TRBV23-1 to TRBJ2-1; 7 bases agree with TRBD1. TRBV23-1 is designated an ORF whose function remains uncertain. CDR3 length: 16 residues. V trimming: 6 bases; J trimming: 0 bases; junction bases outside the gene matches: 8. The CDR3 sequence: CASRMGQRSSYNEQFF. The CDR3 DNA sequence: TGCGCCAGCAGAATGGGACAGCGGAGCTCCTACAATGAGCAGTTCTTC.

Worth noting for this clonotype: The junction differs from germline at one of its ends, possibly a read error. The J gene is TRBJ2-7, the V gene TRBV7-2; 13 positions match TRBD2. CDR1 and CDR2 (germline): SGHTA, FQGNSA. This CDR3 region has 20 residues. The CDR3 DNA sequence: TGTGCCAGCAGCTTAGCCAGGGCGCGGACTAGCGGGAGAGGCTCCCACGAGCAGTACTTC. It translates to CASSLARARTSGRGSHEQYF.

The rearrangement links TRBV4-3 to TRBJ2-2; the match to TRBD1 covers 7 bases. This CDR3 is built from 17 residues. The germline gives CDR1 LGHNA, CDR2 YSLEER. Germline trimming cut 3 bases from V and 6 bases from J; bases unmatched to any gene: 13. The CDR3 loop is CASSQWVGDRGSGELFF. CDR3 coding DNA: TGCGCCAGCAGCCAGTGGGTAGGGGACAGAGGATCCGGGGAGCTGTTTTTT.

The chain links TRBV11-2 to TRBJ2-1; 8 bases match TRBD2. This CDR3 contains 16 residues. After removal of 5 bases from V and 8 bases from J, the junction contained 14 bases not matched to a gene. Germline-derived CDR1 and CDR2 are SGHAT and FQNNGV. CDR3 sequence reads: CASSPFKRETSDEQFF. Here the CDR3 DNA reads TGTGCCAGCAGCCCGTTTAAGCGGGAGACCTCCGATGAGCAGTTCTTC.

CDR3: CASSEIAPEQFF. The CDR3 DNA reads as TGTGCCAGCAGTGAAATAGCCCCTGAGCAGTTCTTC. The chain carries TRBV2 and TRBJ2-1, with no clear D. There are 12 residues in the CDR3. V dropped 2 bases and J dropped 9 bases, with 8 bases sitting between them. Germline V gene data show CDR1 as SNHLY and CDR2 as FYNNEI.

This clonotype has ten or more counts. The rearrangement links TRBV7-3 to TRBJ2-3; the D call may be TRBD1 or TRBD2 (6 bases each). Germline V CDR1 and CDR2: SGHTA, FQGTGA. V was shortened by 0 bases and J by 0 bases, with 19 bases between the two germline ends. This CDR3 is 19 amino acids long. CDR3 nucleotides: TGTGCCAGCAGCTTAACGGGGGGAGAATGGGGGCGGAGCACAGATACGCAGTATTTT. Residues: CASSLTGGEWGRSTDTQYF.

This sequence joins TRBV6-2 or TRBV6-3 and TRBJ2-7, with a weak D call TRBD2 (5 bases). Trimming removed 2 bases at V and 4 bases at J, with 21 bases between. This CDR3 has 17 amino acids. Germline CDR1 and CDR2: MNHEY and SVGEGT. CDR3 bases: TGTGCCAGCAGTTACACCCCCTTCCGGGATCTGGCTTACGAGCAGTACTTC. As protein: CASSYTPFRDLAYEQYF.

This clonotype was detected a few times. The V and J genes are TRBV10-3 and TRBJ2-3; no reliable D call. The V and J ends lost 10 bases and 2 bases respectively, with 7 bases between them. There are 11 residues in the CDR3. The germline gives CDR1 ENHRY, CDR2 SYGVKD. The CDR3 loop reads CATQDTDTQYF. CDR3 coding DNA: TGTGCCACGCAAGACACAGATACGCAGTATTTT.

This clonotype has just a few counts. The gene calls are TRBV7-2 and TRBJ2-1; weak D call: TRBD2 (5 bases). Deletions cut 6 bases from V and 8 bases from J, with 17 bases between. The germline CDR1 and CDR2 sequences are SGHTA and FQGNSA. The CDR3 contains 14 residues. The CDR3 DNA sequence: TGTGCCAGCAGGCTCTCGGCTAGCTTCGATGAGCAGTTCTTC. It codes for CASRLSASFDEQFF.

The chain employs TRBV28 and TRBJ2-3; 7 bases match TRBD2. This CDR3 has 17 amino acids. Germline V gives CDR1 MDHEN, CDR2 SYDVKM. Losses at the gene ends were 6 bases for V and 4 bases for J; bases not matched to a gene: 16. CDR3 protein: CASRESSGRGVADTQYF. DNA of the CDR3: TGTGCCAGCAGAGAGTCCTCGGGGAGGGGTGTTGCAGATACGCAGTATTTT.

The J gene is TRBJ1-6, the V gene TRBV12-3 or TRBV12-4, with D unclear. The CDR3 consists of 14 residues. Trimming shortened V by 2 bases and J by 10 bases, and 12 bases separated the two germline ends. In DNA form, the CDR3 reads TGTGCCAGCAGTTTATCGGCCTCGTTGTCACCCCTCCACTTT. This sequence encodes CASSLSASLSPLHF.

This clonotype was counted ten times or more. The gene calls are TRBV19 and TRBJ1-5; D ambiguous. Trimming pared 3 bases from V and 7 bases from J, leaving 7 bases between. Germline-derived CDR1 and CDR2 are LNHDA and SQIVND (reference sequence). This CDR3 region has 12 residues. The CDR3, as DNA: TGTGCCAGTAGTATTGGCGGGCAGCCCCAGCATTTT. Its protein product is CASSIGGQPQHF.

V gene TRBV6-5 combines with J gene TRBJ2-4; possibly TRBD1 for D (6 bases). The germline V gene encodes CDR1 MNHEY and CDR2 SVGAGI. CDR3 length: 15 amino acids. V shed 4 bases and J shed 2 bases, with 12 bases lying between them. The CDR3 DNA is TGTGCCAGCAGTTCGTGGACAGCTCCCAAAAACATTCAGTACTTC. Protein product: CASSSWTAPKNIQYF.

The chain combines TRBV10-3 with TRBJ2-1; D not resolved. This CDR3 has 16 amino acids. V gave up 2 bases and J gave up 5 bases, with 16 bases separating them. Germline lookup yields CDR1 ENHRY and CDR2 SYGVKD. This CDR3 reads CAISELVGKPNNEQFF. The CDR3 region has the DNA TGTGCCATCAGTGAGCTGGTGGGAAAACCGAACAATGAGCAGTTCTTC.

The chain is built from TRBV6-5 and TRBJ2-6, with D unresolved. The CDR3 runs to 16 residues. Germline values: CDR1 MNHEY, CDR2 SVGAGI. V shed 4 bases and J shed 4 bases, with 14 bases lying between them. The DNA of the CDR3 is TGTGCCAGCAGTTCAAGGGCAGGCACCGGGGCCAACGTCCTGACTTTC. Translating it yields CASSSRAGTGANVLTF.